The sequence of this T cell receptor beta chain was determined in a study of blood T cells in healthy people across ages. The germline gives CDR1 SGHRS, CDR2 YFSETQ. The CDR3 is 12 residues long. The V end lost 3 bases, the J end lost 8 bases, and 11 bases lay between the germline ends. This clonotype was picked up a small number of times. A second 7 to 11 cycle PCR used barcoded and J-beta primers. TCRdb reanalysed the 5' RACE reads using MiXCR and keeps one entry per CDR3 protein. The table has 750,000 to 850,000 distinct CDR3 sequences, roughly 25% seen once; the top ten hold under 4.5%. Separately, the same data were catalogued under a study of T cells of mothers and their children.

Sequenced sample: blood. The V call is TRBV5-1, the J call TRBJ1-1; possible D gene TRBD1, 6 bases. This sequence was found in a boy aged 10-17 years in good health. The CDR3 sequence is CASSSDDREAFF. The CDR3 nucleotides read TGCGCCAGCAGCTCGGATGACAGGGAAGCTTTCTTT.